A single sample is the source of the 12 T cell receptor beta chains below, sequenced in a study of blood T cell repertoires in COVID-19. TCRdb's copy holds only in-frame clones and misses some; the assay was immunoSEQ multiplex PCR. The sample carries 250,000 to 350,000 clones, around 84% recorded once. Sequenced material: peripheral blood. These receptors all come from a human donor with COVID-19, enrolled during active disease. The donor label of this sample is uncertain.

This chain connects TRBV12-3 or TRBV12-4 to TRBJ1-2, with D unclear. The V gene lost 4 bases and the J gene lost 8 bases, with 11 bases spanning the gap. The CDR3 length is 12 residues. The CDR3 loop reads CASSSKRFGYTF. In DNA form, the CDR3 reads TGTGCCAGCAGTTCTAAGCGCTTCGGCTACACCTTC.

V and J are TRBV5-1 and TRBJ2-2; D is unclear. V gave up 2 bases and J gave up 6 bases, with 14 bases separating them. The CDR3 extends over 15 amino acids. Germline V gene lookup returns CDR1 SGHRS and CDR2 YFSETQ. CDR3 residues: CASSLGGVGAGELFF. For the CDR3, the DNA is TGCGCCAGCAGCTTAGGCGGAGTCGGTGCCGGGGAGCTGTTTTTT.

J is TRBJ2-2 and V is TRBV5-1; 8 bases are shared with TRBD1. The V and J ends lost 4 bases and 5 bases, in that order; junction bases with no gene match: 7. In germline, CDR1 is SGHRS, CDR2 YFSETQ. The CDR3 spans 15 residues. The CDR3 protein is CASSPPGGRTGELFF. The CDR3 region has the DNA TGCGCCAGCAGCCCCCCAGGGGGCCGTACCGGGGAGCTGTTTTTT. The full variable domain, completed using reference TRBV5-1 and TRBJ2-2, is KAGVTQTPRYLIKTRGQQVTLSCSPISGHRSVSWYQQTPGQGLQFLFEYFSETQRNKGNFPGRFSGRQFSNSRSEMNVSTLELGDSALYLCASSPPGGRTGELFFGEGSRLTVL.

The DNA for the CDR3 is TGTGCCAGTAGTCCCCCGGCGGGGTACACCGGGGAGCTGTTTTTT. Protein product: CASSPPAGYTGELFF. The chain joins TRBV19 to TRBJ2-2; D may be TRBD2 (6 bases). This CDR3 spans 15 amino acids. V lost 5 bases, J lost 3 bases, and 13 bases lay in between. Per the germline V gene, CDR1 is LNHDA and CDR2 is SQIVND (reference sequence).

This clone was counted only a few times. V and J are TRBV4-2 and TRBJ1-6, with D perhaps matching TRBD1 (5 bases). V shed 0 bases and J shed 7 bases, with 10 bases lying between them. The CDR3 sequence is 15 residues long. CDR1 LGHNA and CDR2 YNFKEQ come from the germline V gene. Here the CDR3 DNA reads TGTGCCAGCAGCCAAGATACGACAGACAATTCACCCCTCCACTTT. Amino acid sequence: CASSQDTTDNSPLHF.

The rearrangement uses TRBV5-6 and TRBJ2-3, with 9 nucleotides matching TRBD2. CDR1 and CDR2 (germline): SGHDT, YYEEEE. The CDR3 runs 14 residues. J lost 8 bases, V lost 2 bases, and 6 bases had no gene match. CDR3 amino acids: CASSFSSGIGTQYF. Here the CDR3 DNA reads TGTGCCAGCAGCTTTTCTAGCGGGATTGGTACGCAGTATTTT. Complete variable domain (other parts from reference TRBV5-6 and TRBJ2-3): DAGVTQSPTHLIKTRGQQVTLRCSPKSGHDTVSWYQQALGQGPQFIFQYYEEEERQRGNFPDRFSGHQFPNYSSELNVNALLLGDSALYLCASSFSSGIGTQYFGPGTRLTVL.

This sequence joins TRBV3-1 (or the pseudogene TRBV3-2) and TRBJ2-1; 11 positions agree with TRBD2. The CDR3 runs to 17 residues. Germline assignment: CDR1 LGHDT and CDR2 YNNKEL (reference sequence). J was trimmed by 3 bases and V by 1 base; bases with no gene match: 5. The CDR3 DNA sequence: TGTGCCAGCAGCCAAGGAGTCGGGACTAGCGGCTACAATGAGCAGTTCTTC. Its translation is CASSQGVGTSGYNEQFF.

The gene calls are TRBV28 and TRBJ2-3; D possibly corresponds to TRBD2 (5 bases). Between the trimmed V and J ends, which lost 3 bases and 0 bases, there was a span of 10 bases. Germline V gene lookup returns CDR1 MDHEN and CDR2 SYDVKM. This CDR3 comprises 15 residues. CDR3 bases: TGTGCCAGCAGTTTGGGGAGTTTCAGCACAGATACGCAGTATTTT. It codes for CASSLGSFSTDTQYF.

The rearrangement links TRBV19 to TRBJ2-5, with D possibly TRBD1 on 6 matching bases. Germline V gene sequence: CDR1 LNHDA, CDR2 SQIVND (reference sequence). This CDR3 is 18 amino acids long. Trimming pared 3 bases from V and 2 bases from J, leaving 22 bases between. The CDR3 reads CASSMVETGSPGQETQYF. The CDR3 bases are TGTGCCAGTAGTATGGTAGAGACAGGTTCGCCTGGGCAAGAGACCCAGTACTTC. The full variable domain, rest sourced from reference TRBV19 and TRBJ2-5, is DGGITQSPKYLFRKEGQNVTLSCEQNLNHDAMYWYRQDPGQGLRLIYYSQIVNDFQKGDIAEGYSVSREKKESFPLTVTSAQKNPTAFYLCASSMVETGSPGQETQYFGPGTRLLVL.

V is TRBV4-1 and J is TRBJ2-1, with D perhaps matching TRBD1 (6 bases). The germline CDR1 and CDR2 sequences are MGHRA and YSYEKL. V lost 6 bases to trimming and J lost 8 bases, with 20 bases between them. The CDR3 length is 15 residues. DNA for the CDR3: TGCGCCAGCAGACTAGTAGGGACATACAGCTATGAGCAGTTCTTC. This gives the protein CASRLVGTYSYEQFF.

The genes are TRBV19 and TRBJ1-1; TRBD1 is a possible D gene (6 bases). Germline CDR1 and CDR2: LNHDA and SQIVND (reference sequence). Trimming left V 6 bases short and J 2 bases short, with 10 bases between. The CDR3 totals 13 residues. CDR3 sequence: CASRDRLNTEAFF. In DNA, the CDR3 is TGTGCCAGTAGAGACAGGTTAAACACTGAAGCTTTCTTT.

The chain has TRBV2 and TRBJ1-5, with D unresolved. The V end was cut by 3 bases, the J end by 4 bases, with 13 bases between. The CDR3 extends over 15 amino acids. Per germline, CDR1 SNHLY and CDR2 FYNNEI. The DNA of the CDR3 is TGTGCCAGCAGTGATGGAGTCTCAGATAATCAGCCCCAGCATTTT. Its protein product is CASSDGVSDNQPQHF.